A selection of T cell receptor beta chains follows, all from one sample in a study of cytomegalovirus exposure and HLA in healthy donors. Assay: immunoSEQ multiplex PCR; the TCRdb copy retains only in-frame clones and omits some. In the table there are around 120,000 clones, roughly 65% of which are singletons. Sequencing was done on a sample of PBMCs. All receptors derive from a man aged 40-49 years in good health and CMV-seropositive. CDR3s include the opening cysteine and the closing phenylalanine or tryptophan. D genes are given only for firm matches. Not all rows give a size; the values are once, few, many and, for expanded clones, a class.

d_call j_call clone_size v_call cdr3_nt cdr3_aa
TRBD2 TRBJ2-2 few TRBV2 TGTGCCAGCAGTGAACCTAGCGGGGGATATCACGCGAACACCGGGGAGCTGTTTTTT CASSEPSGGYHANTGELFF
NA TRBJ2-7 NA TRBV7-9 TGTGCCAGCAGCTCGACTATGGGCCTACATGAGCAGTACTTC CASSSTMGLHEQYF
TRBD2 TRBJ2-7 NA TRBV4-2 TGTGCCAGCAGCCAAGATAGCGGGCTAATTACGTCCTACGAGCAGTACTTC CASSQDSGLITSYEQYF
TRBD2 TRBJ2-5 once TRBV6-5 TGTGCCAGCAGTTACGGTCTAGCGGGGACCCAGTACTTC CASSYGLAGTQYF
NA TRBJ2-2 few TRBV7-8 TGTGCCAGCAGCTTACTTTGGGGGCCTTACACCGGGGAGCTGTTTTTT CASSLLWGPYTGELFF
NA TRBJ1-3 NA TRBV7-2 TGTGCCAGCACCCAACAGGGATCCGGAAACACCATATATTTT CASTQQGSGNTIYF
NA TRBJ1-5 NA TRBV2 TGTGCCAGCAGTCAAGACAGAAATTATCAGCCCCAGCATTTT CASSQDRNYQPQHF
NA TRBJ1-3 NA TRBV10-3 TGTGCCATCCATGAATCAGGGATTCCCGGGAACACCATATATTTT CAIHESGIPGNTIYF
TRBD1 TRBJ2-5 NA TRBV18 TGTGCCAGCTCACCACTCAGGGGGCCCAGCGACAAAGAGACCCAGTACTTC CASSPLRGPSDKETQYF
NA TRBJ1-2 few TRBV6-5 TGTGCCAGCAGTTACCGCCAGGGTTGGGTGACAACCTTC CASSYRQGWVTTF
NA TRBJ2-6 NA TRBV7-4 TGTGCCAGCAGCTTAATAGGGGCTTCTGGGGCCAACGTCCTGACTTTC CASSLIGASGANVLTF
TRBD1 TRBJ2-5 NA TRBV6-5 TGTGCCAGCAGTTTGGGACAGAACCAAGAGACCCAGTACTTC CASSLGQNQETQYF
NA TRBJ2-3 few TRBV5-4 TGTGCCAGCAGCTTGGAGCCGGGGAAAGATACGCAGTATTTT CASSLEPGKDTQYF
TRBD2 TRBJ2-7 few TRBV5-4 TGTGCCAGCAGCCAGGGACTAGCCGACTACGAGCAGTACTTC CASSQGLADYEQYF
TRBD2 TRBJ2-1 NA TRBV27 TGTGCCAGCAGTTCGTTCCTAGCGGGGGCCGGCAATGAGCAGTTCTTC CASSSFLAGAGNEQFF
NA TRBJ2-2 once TRBV6-5 TGTGCCAGCAGTTACCTGGGGGCTGGGGACGGGGAGCTGTTTTTT CASSYLGAGDGELFF
NA TRBJ2-7 NA TRBV30 TGTGCCTGGAGGGACTTGGGTTCGGGGTGGGACGAGCAGTACTTC CAWRDLGSGWDEQYF
NA TRBJ2-1 NA TRBV10-2 TGCGCCAGCATGGGACTGAGCTCCTACAATGAGCAGTTCTTC CASMGLSSYNEQFF
NA TRBJ2-7 NA TRBV18 TGTGCCAGCTCACCGATAGTATCGAGCTCCTACGAGCAGTACTTC CASSPIVSSSYEQYF
TRBD1 TRBJ1-5 NA TRBV6-1 TGTGCCAGCAGTGGCGTACAGGGGGGAAGACCCGATCAGCCCCAGCATTTT CASSGVQGGRPDQPQHF
NA TRBJ1-6 NA TRBV5-1 TGCGCCAGCAGTGGGGAAGGGGATTCACCCCTCCACTTT CASSGEGDSPLHF
TRBD1 TRBJ1-5 few TRBV28 TGTGCCAGCACTATCGGACAGGGGAGGCAGCCCCAGCATTTT CASTIGQGRQPQHF